This T cell receptor beta chain was recovered during a study of blood T cell repertoires in COVID-19. The overall study: Sites across the United States, Italy and Spain contributed samples from acute and convalescent COVID-19. Sources were T cells, B-cell-depleted T cells, or PBMCs; the material itself was cDNA or gDNA.

From germline, CDR1 is SEHNR and CDR2 FQNEAQ (reference sequence). V lost 2 bases and J 1 base, leaving 8 bases between the germline ends. The CDR3 runs to 15 residues. Here immunoSEQ multiplex PCR was the method, and the copy in TCRdb shows in-frame clones only, minus some. The sample holds over 90,000 clones, about 90% seen once. This chain links TRBV7-9 with TRBJ2-2, with D hard to call. The receptor's source is a human donor in a cohort sampled during active COVID-19. Sequenced sample: peripheral blood. The CDR3 sequence: CASSLPSENTGELFF. DNA for the CDR3: TGTGCCAGCAGCTTACCCTCAGAGAACACCGGGGAGCTGTTTTTT.